The TCR beta chain described here comes from a study of blood T cell repertoires in COVID-19. Study context: Some COVID-19 samples were acute and others convalescent; all came from the United States, Italy and Spain. In each case, the material was cDNA or gDNA derived from T cells, B-cell-depleted T cells, or PBMCs.

Original methodology: From reference gene primer amplification, estimates of nucleated cell counts were derived. Only in-frame clones appear in the TCRdb table, and some are missing; sequencing was by immunoSEQ multiplex PCR. V, J and clone size reflect that table, while D and trimming were determined from the DNA. The profile shows about 140,000 clones, roughly 85% of them singletons. The sample taken for sequencing was peripheral blood. The sequence was obtained from a man in his sixties with acute or convalescent COVID-19.

This CDR3 is CASRRQGNTEAFF. DNA for the CDR3: TGTGCCAGCAGACGACAGGGGAACACTGAAGCTTTCTTT. V gene TRBV12-3 or TRBV12-4 combines with J gene TRBJ1-1, with 7 bases identical to TRBD1. The V gene end was trimmed by 6 bases and the J gene end by 1 base; junction bases not matched to a gene: 2. The CDR3 totals 13 residues.